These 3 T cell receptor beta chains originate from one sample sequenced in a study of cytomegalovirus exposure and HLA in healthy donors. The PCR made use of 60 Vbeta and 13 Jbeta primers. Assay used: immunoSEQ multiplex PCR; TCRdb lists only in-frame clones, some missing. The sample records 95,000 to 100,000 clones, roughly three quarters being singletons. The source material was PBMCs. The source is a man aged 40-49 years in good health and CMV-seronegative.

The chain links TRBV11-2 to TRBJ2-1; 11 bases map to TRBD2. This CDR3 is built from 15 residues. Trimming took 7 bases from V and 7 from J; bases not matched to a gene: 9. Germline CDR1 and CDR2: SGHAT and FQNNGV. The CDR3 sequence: CASTAGTSGLNEQFF. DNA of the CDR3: TGTGCCAGCACGGCCGGGACTAGCGGACTTAATGAGCAGTTCTTC.

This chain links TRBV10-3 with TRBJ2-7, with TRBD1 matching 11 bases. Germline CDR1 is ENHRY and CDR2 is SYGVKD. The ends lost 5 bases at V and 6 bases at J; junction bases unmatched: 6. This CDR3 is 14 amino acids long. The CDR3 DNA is TGTGCCATCAGTTTCGGACAGGGGGCATCCGAGCAGTACTTC. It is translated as CAISFGQGASEQYF.

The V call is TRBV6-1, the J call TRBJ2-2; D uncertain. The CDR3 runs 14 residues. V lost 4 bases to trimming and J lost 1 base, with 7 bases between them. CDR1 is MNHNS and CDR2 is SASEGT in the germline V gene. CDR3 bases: TGTGCCAGCAGTGCCAGACAGAACACCGGGGAGCTGTTTTTT. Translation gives CASSARQNTGELFF.